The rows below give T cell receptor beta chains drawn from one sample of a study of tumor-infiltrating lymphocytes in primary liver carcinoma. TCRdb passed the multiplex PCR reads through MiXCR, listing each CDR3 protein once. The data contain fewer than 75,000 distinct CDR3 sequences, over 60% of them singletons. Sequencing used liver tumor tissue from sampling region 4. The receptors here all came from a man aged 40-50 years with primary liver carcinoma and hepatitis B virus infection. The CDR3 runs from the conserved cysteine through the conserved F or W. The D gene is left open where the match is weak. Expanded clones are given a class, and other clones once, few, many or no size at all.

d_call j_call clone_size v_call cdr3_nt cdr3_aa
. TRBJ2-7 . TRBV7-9 TGTGCCAACAGCGTTATAACTGCAGGCTTAGCCTACGAGCAGTACTTC CANSVITAGLAYEQYF
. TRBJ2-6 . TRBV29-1 TGCAGCGTTGGTGGGGCAGACCCTGGGGCCGACGTCCTGACTTTC CSVGGADPGADVLTF
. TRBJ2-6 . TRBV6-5 TGTGCCAGCAGTCAAAGGGGCCCTGGGGCCAACGCCCTGACTTTC CASSQRGPGANALTF
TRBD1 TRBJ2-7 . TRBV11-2 TGTGCCAGCAGCTTTTTGGCAGGGGGCCAGCACGAGCAGTACTTC CASSFLAGGQHEQYF
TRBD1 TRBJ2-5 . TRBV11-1 TGTACCAGCAGTGGACAGGCGGAGGTGGAGACCCAATACTTC CTSSGQAEVETQYF
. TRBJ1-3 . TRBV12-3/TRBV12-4 TGTGCCAACAGACGTACAACGGGGGGGAGGCACACCATATATTTT CANRRTTGGRHTIYF
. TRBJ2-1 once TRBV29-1 TGCAGCGTTCCTATGACAGGAGGGTTTAATGAGCATTTCTTC CSVPMTGGFNEHFF
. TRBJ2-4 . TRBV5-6 TGTGCCAGCATCCCGAACTCCCGGGGGGACATTCAGCACTTC CASIPNSRGDIQHF
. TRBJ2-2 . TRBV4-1 TGCGCCAGCAACGATCTGGTCAGGGGATTAACCCGGGAGCTGTTTTTT CASNDLVRGLTRELFF
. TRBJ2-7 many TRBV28 TGTGCCAGCAGTGCAGACGGACGGGCCCTTAGAGAGCAGTACTTC CASSADGRALREQYF
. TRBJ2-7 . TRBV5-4 TGTGCCAGCAGCGCACAGGACGAGCAGTACTTC CASSAQDEQYF
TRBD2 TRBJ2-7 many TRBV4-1 TGCGCCAGCAGCCACTTGACTAGCGGGAACTACGAGCAGTACTTC CASSHLTSGNYEQYF
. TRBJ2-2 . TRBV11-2 TGTGCCAGCAGCCCTGATTCCGGGGAGCTGTTTTTT CASSPDSGELFF
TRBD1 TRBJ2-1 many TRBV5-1 TGCGTCAGCAGCTTGGGGACAGGGTCCTACAATGAGCAGTTCTTC CVSSLGTGSYNEQFF
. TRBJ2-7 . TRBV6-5 TGTCCCGCTCACTCCGGGGGCGCGTACGAGCAGTACTTC CPAHSGGAYEQYF
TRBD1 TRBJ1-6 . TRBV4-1 TGCGCCAACAGTCACCACCTACAGGGGGCGGACTCACCCCTCCACTTT CANSHHLQGADSPLHF
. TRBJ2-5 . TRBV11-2 TGTGCCAGCAACTATTCGCCACCCCAAGAGACACAGTACTTC CASNYSPPQETQYF
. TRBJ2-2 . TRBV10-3 TGTGCCATCAGGGAGCAGGATGACATCGGGGAGCTGTTTTTT CAIREQDDIGELFF
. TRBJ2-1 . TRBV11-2 TGTGCCAGCAGCCTATACTGGCTAGTCAGTGAGCAGTTATTC CASSLYWLVSEQLF
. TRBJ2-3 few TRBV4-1 TGCGCCAGCAGCCAAGAGCCTAGCGGCACAGATACGCAGTATTTT CASSQEPSGTDTQYF